What follows are 9 T cell receptor beta chains derived from one specimen sequenced in a study of T cells in localized non-small cell lung cancer. The method was immunoSEQ multiplex PCR; TCRdb's version includes in-frame clones alone and lacks a portion of them. Seen here are more than 1,100 clones, 20% to 25% observed once, and the top ten hold about 20%. The input for sequencing was normal lung tissue next to the tumor, taken before any cancer treatment. All receptors come from a female donor older than 55 with stage II squamous cell lung carcinoma.

This clone was recorded a few times. This rearrangement joins TRBV7-7 to TRBJ2-5; 10 bases agree with TRBD2. Unmatched junction bases numbered 11, after V lost 5 bases and J lost 2 bases. The CDR3 has 17 amino acids. CDR1 and CDR2 (germline): SSHAT, FNYEAQ (reference sequence). The CDR3 nucleotides read TGTGCCAGCAGCCCGACCCCTAGCGGGAGTTTACAAGAGACCCAGTACTTC. Its protein is CASSPTPSGSLQETQYF.

This clone was seen a handful of times. The rearrangement uses TRBV6-8 and TRBJ2-5; D not certain. The V and J ends lost 4 bases and 5 bases respectively, with 11 bases between them. Germline CDR1 and CDR2: MNHGY and SAAAGT. CDR3 length: 13 residues. The CDR3 region is CASSLVGLETQYF. The CDR3 coding sequence is TGTGCCAGCAGTTTAGTTGGGCTGGAGACCCAGTACTTC.

The chain is built from TRBV23-1 and TRBJ2-4; 7 nucleotides agree with TRBD2. TRBV23-1 falls under the ORF class, with uncertain function. This CDR3 is 16 amino acids long. V dropped 4 bases and J dropped 4; count of bases not matched to a gene: 10. CDR3 region: CASSPPGPGGKNIQYF. The DNA of the CDR3 is TGCGCCAGCAGTCCCCCGGGCCCGGGGGGTAAAAACATTCAGTACTTC.

J is TRBJ2-5 and V is TRBV30; TRBD1 is a possible D gene (5 bases). The CDR3 consists of 13 residues. From germline, CDR1 is GTSNPN and CDR2 SVGIG (reference sequence). V lost 0 bases, J lost 4 bases, and 9 bases lay in between. The CDR3 region is CAWSVGVGETQYF. The CDR3 nucleotides are TGTGCCTGGAGTGTAGGGGTTGGAGAGACCCAGTACTTC.

The gene calls are TRBV14 and TRBJ1-2; TRBD1 might be the D (6 bases). Germline CDR1 reads SGHDN; CDR2 reads FVKESK. The length of the CDR3 is 13 residues. V lost 4 bases and J lost 4, with 10 bases in between. The CDR3 loop reads CASSPAGVYGYTF. The CDR3 nucleotides read TGTGCCAGCAGCCCGGCAGGGGTCTATGGCTACACCTTC.

On this clone itself: The same CDR3 is also encoded by other DNA sequences in this sample. CDR3 amino acids: CATSRGQEGNEQYF. The CDR3 DNA is TGTGCCACCAGCAGAGGACAGGAAGGGAACGAGCAGTACTTC. The chain joins TRBV15 to TRBJ2-7; TRBD1 might be the D (6 bases). Germline V gives CDR1 LNHNV, CDR2 YYDKDF (reference sequence). With 1 base removed from V and 5 bases from J, the gap between germline ends came to 12 bases. The CDR3 consists of 14 residues.

This sequence joins TRBV30 and TRBJ2-7, with no clear D. V was cut by 2 bases and J by 5 bases, with 13 bases left in between. CDR3 size: 13 residues. Germline V gives CDR1 GTSNPN, CDR2 SVGIG (reference sequence). In DNA, the CDR3 is TGTGCCTGGAGTTCGCGGCCCTGGGACGAGCAGTACTTC. This translates into CAWSSRPWDEQYF.

The gene calls are TRBV5-1 and TRBJ2-5; 8 bases agree with TRBD1. The germline CDR1 and CDR2 sequences are SGHRS and YFSETQ. The V gene end was trimmed by 2 bases and the J gene end by 5 bases; junction bases not matched to a gene: 5. This CDR3 has 14 residues. CDR3 protein: CASSFRTGWETQYF. Here the CDR3 DNA reads TGCGCCAGCAGCTTTAGGACAGGGTGGGAGACCCAGTACTTC. Based on the CDR3 plus reference TRBV5-1 and TRBJ2-5, the full variable domain is KAGVTQTPRYLIKTRGQQVTLSCSPISGHRSVSWYQQTPGQGLQFLFEYFSETQRNKGNFPGRFSGRQFSNSRSEMNVSTLELGDSALYLCASSFRTGWETQYFGPGTRLLVL.

This clone was counted only a few times. The chain uses TRBV7-7 and TRBJ2-6, with 7 bases identical to TRBD1. This CDR3 is 18 amino acids long. Germline V gene lookup returns CDR1 SSHAT and CDR2 FNYEAQ (reference sequence). With V trimmed by 4 bases and J by 0 bases, 9 bases remained unmatched. The CDR3: CASSSPTGRDSGANVLTF. The DNA for the CDR3 is TGTGCCAGCAGCTCGCCGACAGGGCGAGACTCTGGGGCCAACGTCCTGACTTTC.